Listed here are 19 T cell receptor beta chains from one sample, sequenced in a study of OX40 agonist ivuxolimab in advanced cancers. Profiling relied on immunoSEQ multiplex PCR, and the TCRdb table lists in-frame clones only, not all of them. The sample yields tens of thousands of clones, around 90% seen once. The sample here was CD4+ or CD8+ T cells sorted from blood, taken in a trial of the OX40 agonist ivuxolimab. The receptors stem from an adult with an advanced solid tumor such as melanoma, head and neck, liver or kidney cancer.

The chain employs TRBV28 and TRBJ1-1; D gene ambiguous. The CDR3 loop spans 15 amino acids. V was cut by 6 bases and J by 0 bases, with 14 bases left in between. Germline V gene lookup returns CDR1 MDHEN and CDR2 SYDVKM. The CDR3 reads CASSSAGNMNTEAFF. Here the CDR3 DNA reads TGTGCCAGCAGCTCCGCCGGAAATATGAACACTGAAGCTTTCTTT. The full variable domain, its missing parts supplied by reference TRBV28 and TRBJ1-1, is DVKVTQSSRYLVKRTGEKVFLECVQDMDHENMFWYRQDPGLGLRLIYFSYDVKMKEKGDIPEGYSVSREKKERFSLILESASTNQTSMYLCASSSAGNMNTEAFFGQGTRLTVV.

This chain uses TRBV7-3 with TRBJ2-3; D is ambiguous. The V gene lost 4 bases and the J gene lost 1 base, with 6 bases spanning the gap. Germline CDR1 SGHTA, CDR2 FQGTGA. The CDR3 contains 13 residues. The chain's CDR3 is CASSSTGTDTQYF. As DNA, the CDR3 is TGTGCCAGCAGCTCCACGGGCACAGATACGCAGTATTTT.

This clone was counted once. CDR3 bases: TGTGCCAGTAGAGGACTAGCGGCTAGCACAGATACGCAGTATTTT. It specifies CASRGLAASTDTQYF. V and J are TRBV19 and TRBJ2-3, with TRBD2 matching 10 bases. The CDR3 has 15 residues. The J segment lost 0 bases and the V segment lost 6 bases, leaving 3 bases of the junction unmatched. In germline, CDR1 is LNHDA, CDR2 SQIVND (reference sequence).

The chain combines TRBV28 with TRBJ2-7, with D uncertain. This CDR3 has 13 residues. V was clipped by 6 bases and J by 5 bases, with 14 bases between them. CDR1 is MDHEN and CDR2 is SYDVKM in the germline V gene. CDR3 residues: CASSRIYADEQYF. Written as DNA, the CDR3 is TGTGCCAGCAGCCGAATCTACGCCGACGAGCAGTACTTC.

DNA of the CDR3: TGCAGCGTACAAACCGGGACTAGCGCAGGGGAGCAGTACTTC. It yields the protein CSVQTGTSAGEQYF. V usage is TRBV29-1 and J usage is TRBJ2-7; 10 bases are a match to TRBD2. The trim removed 6 bases at V and 7 bases at J, leaving 12 bases unmatched. The CDR3 runs to 14 residues. CDR1 is SQVTM, CDR2 ANQGSEA, per germline.

The V and J genes are TRBV6-1 and TRBJ2-7, with D maybe TRBD2 (7 bases). CDR1 and CDR2 (germline): MNHNS, SASEGT. Trimming left V 6 bases short and J 4 bases short, with 19 bases between. The CDR3 loop spans 15 amino acids. The DNA for the CDR3 is TGTGCCAGCAGGTCCGGGTCGGGGGGCGAATACGAGCAGTACTTC. Protein sequence: CASRSGSGGEYEQYF.

CDR3 residues: CASSLDGREGYYGYTF. The CDR3 DNA follows: TGCGCCAGCAGCTTGGACGGCAGGGAGGGTTACTATGGCTACACCTTC. The J gene is TRBJ1-2, the V gene TRBV5-1; a possible D gene is TRBD1 (5 bases). V shed 0 bases and J shed 3 bases, with 15 bases lying between them. The CDR3 covers 16 residues. CDR1 and CDR2 (germline): SGHRS, YFSETQ.

The chain joins TRBV21-1 to TRBJ2-2. TRBV21-1 has pseudogene status. This CDR3 is built from 14 residues. The chain's CDR3 is CASSCKGSAGELFF. The CDR3 coding sequence is TGTGCCAGCAGCTGTAAGGGGAGTGCCGGGGAGCTGTTTTTT.

This clone was detected only once. The chain recombines TRBV7-2 with TRBJ2-5, with D possibly matching TRBD2 (5 bases). The DNA end lines up better with TRBJ2-7; the J call may be wrong. The CDR3 length is 14 residues. Germline CDR1 SGHTA, CDR2 FQGNSA. For the CDR3, the DNA is TGTGCCAGCAGCTCACGGTTCGGGGCCTACGAGCAGTACTTC. It yields the protein CASSSRFGAYEQYF.

V usage is TRBV5-1 and J usage is TRBJ1-2; possibly TRBD1 for D (5 bases). This CDR3 contains 11 residues. CDR1 and CDR2 (germline): SGHRS, YFSETQ. Trimming pared 5 bases from V and 14 bases from J, leaving 16 bases between. The DNA of the CDR3 is TGCGCCAGCAGTAGGGGCCGGGCGAGTACCTTC. Its translation is CASSRGRASTF.

The rearrangement uses TRBV30 and TRBJ1-5, with unresolved D. Germline values: CDR1 GTSNPN, CDR2 SVGIG (reference sequence). Trimming removed 1 base at V and 4 bases at J, with 8 bases between. This CDR3 is built from 13 residues. CDR3 in DNA: TGTGCCTGGAGTGCCCAGAGGAATCAGCCCCAGCATTTT. Its translation is CAWSAQRNQPQHF.

The V gene is TRBV6-5, the J gene TRBJ1-2; TRBD1 matches 10 bases. The ends lost 0 bases at V and 8 bases at J; junction bases unmatched: 6. The CDR3 sequence is 15 residues long. Germline V CDR1 and CDR2: MNHEY, SVGAGI. The CDR3 DNA reads as TGTGCCAGCAGTTACTCGGGACAGGGGATTGGCGGCTACACCTTC. Translating it yields CASSYSGQGIGGYTF.

The J gene is TRBJ1-2, the V gene TRBV11-2; TRBD1 might be the D (5 bases). The V end lost 1 base, the J end lost 6 bases, and 12 bases lay between the germline ends. The CDR3 totals 14 residues. From germline, CDR1 is SGHAT and CDR2 FQNNGV. The CDR3 nucleotides read TGTGCCAGCAGCTTAGTAGGTCAGGGTGATGGCTACACCTTC. Residues: CASSLVGQGDGYTF. The complete variable domain, with remaining parts taken from reference TRBV11-2 and TRBJ1-2, reads EAGVAQSPRYKIIEKRQSVAFWCNPISGHATLYWYQQILGQGPKLLIQFQNNGVVDDSQLPKDRFSAERLKGVDSTLKIQPAKLEDSAVYLCASSLVGQGDGYTFGSGTRLTVV.

CDR3 in amino acids: CASSGQGSHGYTF. The CDR3 DNA follows: TGCGCCAGCAGCGGACAGGGTAGCCATGGCTACACCTTC. The chain joins TRBV4-3 to TRBJ1-2, with TRBD1 matching 8 bases. CDR3 length: 13 amino acids. The ends lost 5 bases at V and 6 bases at J; junction bases unmatched: 5. CDR1 LGHNA and CDR2 YSLEER come from the germline V gene.

The V gene is TRBV27, the J gene TRBJ1-2; TRBD1 aligns across 12 bases. CDR1 and CDR2 from the germline V gene are MNHEY and SMNVEV (reference sequence). The CDR3 spans 14 residues. V was pared by 5 bases and J by 7 bases, with 5 bases of the junction left unmatched. This CDR3 reads CASSRGTGGFGYTF. The CDR3 nucleotides read TGTGCCAGCAGTCGAGGGACAGGGGGCTTTGGCTACACCTTC.

In DNA form, the CDR3 reads TGTGCCAGCAGCTTAGGTTCAGGGGTCGAGACCCAGTACTTC. Translating gives CASSLGSGVETQYF. The V call is TRBV7-8, the J call TRBJ2-5, with D perhaps matching TRBD1 (6 bases). V was cut by 1 base and J by 5 bases, with 11 bases left in between. Germline CDR1 SGHVS, CDR2 FQNEAQ. The CDR3 contains 14 residues. Together with reference TRBV7-8 and TRBJ2-5, the CDR3 gives the full variable domain: GAGVSQSPRYKVAKRGQDVALRCDPISGHVSLFWYQQALGQGPEFLTYFQNEAQLDKSGLPSDRFFAERPEGSVSTLKIQRTQQEDSAVYLCASSLGSGVETQYFGPGTRLLVL.

The chain couples TRBV10-2 to TRBJ2-1; 14 nucleotides align to TRBD2. CDR3 length equals 15 residues. Trimming at V came to 4 bases and at J to 9 bases, leaving 5 bases not matched to a gene. The germline gives CDR1 WSHSY, CDR2 SAAADI. The CDR3 region is CASSGGLAGGLEQFF. CDR3 nucleotide sequence: TGCGCCAGCAGTGGAGGACTAGCGGGAGGCCTTGAGCAGTTCTTC.

Comment on this clone: The junction does not match germline at one end; this may be a read error. This rearrangement joins TRBV27 to TRBJ2-2, with D tentatively TRBD2 (6 bases). Germline V gene data show CDR1 as MNHEY and CDR2 as SMNVEV (reference sequence). The CDR3 has 18 amino acids. The CDR3 nucleotides are TGTGCCAGCAGTGTATCTCCCTTCCTAGCGACTAACACCGGGGAGCTGTTTTTT. Amino acid sequence: CASSVSPFLATNTGELFF.

The CDR3 is CAWRRPYRYNEQFF. The CDR3 region has the DNA TGTGCCTGGAGGAGACCCTATCGGTACAATGAGCAGTTCTTC. This chain uses TRBV30 with TRBJ2-1; D is uncertain. Germline V CDR1 and CDR2: GTSNPN, SVGIG (reference sequence). Trimming left V 3 bases short and J 4 bases short, with 13 bases between. This CDR3 spans 14 amino acids.